This T cell receptor beta chain was retrieved from a study of blood T cell repertoires in COVID-19. Germline CDR1 reads GTSNPN; CDR2 reads SVGIG (reference sequence). J was trimmed by 5 bases and V by 2 bases; bases with no gene match: 5. This CDR3 spans 13 amino acids. Here immunoSEQ multiplex PCR was the method, and the copy in TCRdb shows in-frame clones only, minus some. The data contain approximately 61,000 clones, almost 90% of them singletons. The sequencing input was peripheral blood. This clonotype originated in a woman of 80 years or more with active COVID-19. The chain carries TRBV30 and TRBJ2-5; 7 bases are a match to TRBD2. This chain's CDR3 is CAWSRWGGETQYF. The CDR3 DNA sequence: TGTGCCTGGAGTCGTTGGGGGGGGGAGACCCAGTACTTC. The full variable domain, completed using reference TRBV30 and TRBJ2-5, is SQTIHQWPATLVQPVGSPLSLECTVEGTSNPNLYWYRQAAGRGLQLLFYSVGIGQISSEVPQNLSASRPQDRQFILSSKKLLLSDSGFYLCAWSRWGGETQYFGPGTRLLVL.